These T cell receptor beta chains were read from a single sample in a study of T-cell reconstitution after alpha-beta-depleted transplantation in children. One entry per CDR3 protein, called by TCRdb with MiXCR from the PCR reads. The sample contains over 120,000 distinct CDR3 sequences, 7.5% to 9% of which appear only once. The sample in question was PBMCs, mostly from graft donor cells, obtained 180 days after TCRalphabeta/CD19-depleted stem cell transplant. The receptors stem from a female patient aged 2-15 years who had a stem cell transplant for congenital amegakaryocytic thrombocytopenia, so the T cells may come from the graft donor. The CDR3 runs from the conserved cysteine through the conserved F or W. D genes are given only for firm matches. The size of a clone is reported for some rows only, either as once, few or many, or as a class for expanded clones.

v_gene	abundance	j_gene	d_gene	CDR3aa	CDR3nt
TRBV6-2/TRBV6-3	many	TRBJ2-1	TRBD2	CASSPPSGRRGEQFF	TGTGCCAGCAGTCCCCCTAGCGGGAGGAGGGGTGAGCAGTTCTTC
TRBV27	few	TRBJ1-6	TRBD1	CASSPRQGGNSPLHF	TGTGCCAGCAGTCCGAGACAGGGGGGGAATTCACCCCTCCACTTT
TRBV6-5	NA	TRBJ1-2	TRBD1	CASSYDTGTGSYGYTF	TGTGCCAGCAGTTACGATACAGGGACAGGGAGCTATGGCTACACCTTC
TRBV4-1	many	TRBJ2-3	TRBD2	CASSHATGTSGGVTDTQYF	TGCGCCAGCAGCCACGCCACCGGGACTAGCGGGGGGGTCACAGATACGCAGTATTTT
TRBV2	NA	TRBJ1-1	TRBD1	CASTTDRAVLNTEAFF	TGTGCCAGCACCACGGACAGGGCCGTTTTGAACACTGAAGCTTTCTTT
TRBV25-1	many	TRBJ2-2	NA	CASSIGYTGELFF	TGTGCCAGCAGCATTGGGTACACCGGGGAGCTGTTTTTT
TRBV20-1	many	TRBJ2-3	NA	CSASKGKVSTDTQYF	TGCAGTGCTAGTAAGGGGAAAGTTAGCACAGATACGCAGTATTTT
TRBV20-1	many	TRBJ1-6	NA	CSAHRSSYNSPLHF	TGCAGTGCCCACAGGAGCTCCTATAATTCACCCCTCCACTTT
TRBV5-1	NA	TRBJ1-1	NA	CASSLRPGMGNTEAFF	TGCGCCAGCAGCTTACGCCCGGGGATGGGGAACACTGAAGCTTTCTTT
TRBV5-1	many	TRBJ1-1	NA	CASSLGGSFGTEAFF	TGCGCCAGCAGCTTGGGGGGGTCATTCGGCACTGAAGCTTTCTTT
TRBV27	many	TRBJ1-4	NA	CASSSFPGYEKLFF	TGTGCCAGCAGTTCCTTCCCAGGGTATGAAAAACTGTTTTTT
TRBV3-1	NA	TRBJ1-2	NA	CASSQGASGYTF	TGTGCCAGCAGCCAGGGGGCGAGTGGCTACACCTTC
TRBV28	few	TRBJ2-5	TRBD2	CASSLLALAGRNQETQYF	TGTGCCAGCAGTTTATTGGCACTAGCGGGGAGGAACCAAGAGACCCAGTACTTC
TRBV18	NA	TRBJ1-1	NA	CASSPAADTEAFF	TGTGCCAGCTCACCTGCAGCGGACACTGAAGCTTTCTTT
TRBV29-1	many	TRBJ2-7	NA	CSVGGLHEGYEQYF	TGCAGCGTTGGGGGACTTCATGAGGGCTACGAGCAGTACTTC
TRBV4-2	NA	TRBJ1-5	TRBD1	CASSQDTGGMQPQHF	TGTGCCAGCAGCCAAGACACAGGGGGAATGCAGCCCCAGCATTTT
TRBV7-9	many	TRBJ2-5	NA	CASSPPGRDRYF	TGTGCCAGCAGCCCCCCAGGACGTGATCGGTACTTC
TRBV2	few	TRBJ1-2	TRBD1	CASSEAWQGGGYTF	TGTGCCAGCAGTGAAGCGTGGCAGGGGGGTGGCTACACCTTC
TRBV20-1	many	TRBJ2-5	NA	CSASGEPKTQYF	TGCAGTGCCAGTGGGGAACCGAAGACCCAGTACTTC
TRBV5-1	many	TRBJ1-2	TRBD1	CASSGPGQGKEYGYTF	TGCGCCAGCAGCGGACCGGGACAGGGAAAAGAATATGGCTACACCTTC
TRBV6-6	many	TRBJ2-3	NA	CASSYSYTDTQYF	TGTGCCAGCAGTTACAGTTACACAGATACGCAGTATTTT
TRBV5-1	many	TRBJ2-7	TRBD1	CASRVTSGGGYEQYF	TGCGCCAGCAGAGTAACCTCAGGGGGCGGGTACGAGCAGTACTTC
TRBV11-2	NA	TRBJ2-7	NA	CASSYPWTGQYF	TGTGCCAGCAGCTACCCTTGGACGGGGCAGTACTTC
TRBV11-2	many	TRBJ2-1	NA	CASSLVVSTGEQFF	TGTGCCAGCAGCTTAGTGGTCTCAACAGGTGAGCAGTTCTTC
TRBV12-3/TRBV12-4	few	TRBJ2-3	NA	CASSTEGGTDTQYF	TGTGCCAGCAGCACGGAAGGGGGTACAGATACGCAGTATTTT